This is a list of T cell receptor beta chains from one sample in a study of PD-1 blockade in classical Hodgkin lymphoma. Profiling relied on immunoSEQ multiplex PCR, and the TCRdb table lists in-frame clones only, not all of them. This repertoire shows some 11,000 clones, nearly 80% found once; its top ten account for almost 35%. Sequenced material: peripheral blood mononuclear cells (PBMCs), taken before the second cycle of nivolumab. The receptors shown here come from a human donor with classical Hodgkin lymphoma. Each CDR3 is given with its conserved first and last residue. Fields, in order: J gene, V gene, clone size, D gene, CDR3 protein, CDR3 DNA. D genes are given only for firm matches. Clone size, where shown, is once, few, many, or a class for clones that have expanded.

TRBJ2-1,TRBV7-2,-,TRBD2,CASSLVAGNEQFF,TGTGCCAGCAGCTTAGTAGCGGGGAATGAGCAGTTCTTC
TRBJ2-3,TRBV6-4,-,-,CASSDGVTDTQYF,TGTGCCAGCAGTGATGGGGTCACAGATACGCAGTATTTT
TRBJ2-7,TRBV5-6,-,TRBD1,CASRIQGIDYEQYF,TGTGCCAGCAGGATACAGGGGATCGACTACGAGCAGTACTTC
TRBJ1-1,TRBV5-1,few,-,CASSTGHGSNTEAFF,TGCGCCAGCAGCACAGGCCATGGAAGTAACACTGAAGCTTTCTTT
TRBJ1-2,TRBV27,-,TRBD1,CASSLQSGGIPNYGYTF,TGTGCCAGCAGTTTACAATCAGGGGGAATACCTAACTATGGCTACACCTTC
TRBJ1-4,TRBV18,-,-,CASSPEGYEKLFF,TGTGCCAGCTCACCAGAGGGTTACGAAAAACTGTTTTTT
TRBJ1-4,TRBV19,-,TRBD1,CASRGQGTSMNEKLFF,TGTGCCAGTAGGGGACAGGGGACGTCTATGAATGAAAAACTGTTTTTT
TRBJ1-5,TRBV28,few,-,CASSYKFSNQPQHF,TGTGCCAGCAGTTACAAATTTAGCAATCAGCCCCAGCATTTT
TRBJ2-3,TRBV14,-,-,CASSQNRGSRGTDTQYF,TGTGCCAGCAGCCAGAACCGGGGCAGCCGGGGCACAGATACGCAGTATTTT
TRBJ1-1,TRBV18,-,TRBD1,CASSPPETGSTEAFF,TGTGCCAGCTCACCTCCAGAGACAGGGAGTACTGAAGCTTTCTTT
TRBJ2-7,TRBV11-3,-,-,CASSLEIGQIPYEQYF,TGTGCCAGCAGCTTAGAAATCGGACAGATACCCTACGAGCAGTACTTC
TRBJ2-2,TRBV19,-,-,CACEGFTGELFF,TGTGCCTGTGAGGGATTCACCGGGGAGCTGTTTTTT
TRBJ1-5,TRBV7-2,-,-,CASSPHGGQGNQPQHF,TGTGCCAGCAGCCCACATGGCGGGCAGGGGAATCAGCCCCAGCATTTT
TRBJ1-5,TRBV7-9,-,-,CASSSPEIWGPQPQHF,TGTGCCAGCAGCTCCCCTGAAATATGGGGGCCTCAGCCCCAGCATTTT
TRBJ2-7,TRBV7-9,few,-,CASSLYPSYEQYF,TGTGCCAGCAGCTTATACCCCTCCTACGAGCAGTACTTC
TRBJ1-3,TRBV18,-,-,CASSPLGQVVPGNTIYF,TGTGCCAGCTCACCACTCGGGCAGGTGGTCCCAGGAAACACCATATATTTT
TRBJ2-2,TRBV10-1,few,-,CASRTNTGELFF,TGCGCCAGCAGGACGAACACCGGGGAGCTGTTTTTT
TRBJ2-7,TRBV19,-,-,CASGLAGYEQYF,TGTGCCAGTGGACTGGCGGGCTACGAGCAGTACTTC
TRBJ2-3,TRBV27,-,TRBD1,CASSPLRDRGRSDTQYF,TGTGCCAGCAGTCCGCTCCGGGACAGGGGAAGGTCAGATACGCAGTATTTT
TRBJ1-1,TRBV7-3,-,TRBD1,CASSPTGEEAFF,TGTGCCAGCAGCCCAACAGGGGAAGAAGCTTTCTTT
TRBJ1-2,TRBV6-5,few,TRBD1,CASRPGQLNYGYTF,TGTGCCAGCAGGCCGGGACAGCTCAACTATGGCTACACCTTC
TRBJ2-7,TRBV11-1,few,-,CASSPDSYEQYF,TGTGCCAGCAGCCCGGACAGCTACGAGCAGTACTTC
TRBJ2-1,TRBV14,-,-,CASSHNWWRSGPYNEQFF,TGTGCCAGCAGCCATAATTGGTGGCGCAGCGGCCCCTACAATGAGCAGTTCTTC
TRBJ2-1,TRBV2,-,TRBD2,CASCGLAGAQFF,TGTGCCAGCTGTGGACTAGCGGGAGCTCAGTTCTTC
TRBJ1-5,TRBV28,-,-,CASSPWGPQHF,TGTGCCAGCAGCCCGTGGGGGCCCCAGCATTTT
TRBJ1-4,TRBV27,-,-,CASSKLTNEKLFF,TGTGCCAGCAGTAAGCTGACTAATGAAAAACTGTTTTTT
TRBJ2-1,TRBV27,-,-,CASSLGQGIGEQFF,TGTGCCAGCAGTTTAGGGCAGGGGATCGGTGAGCAGTTCTTC